This T cell receptor beta chain was identified during a study of cytomegalovirus exposure and HLA in healthy donors. The CDR3 contains 12 residues. The germline V gene encodes CDR1 MNHNS and CDR2 SASEGT. V was pared by 6 bases and J by 9 bases, with 12 bases between. 60 Vbeta and 13 Jbeta primers were used in PCR. The data were produced by immunoSEQ multiplex PCR, yet TCRdb's version contains in-frame clones alone and is incomplete. This table lists about 210,000 clones. V and J are TRBV6-1 and TRBJ2-4; D is perhaps TRBD1 (5 bases). The sample consisted of PBMCs. The sequence came from a woman aged 30 to 39 in good health and CMV-seropositive. The CDR3: CASRSSGIIQYF. CDR3 nucleotides: TGTGCCAGCAGATCGTCAGGGATCATTCAGTACTTC.